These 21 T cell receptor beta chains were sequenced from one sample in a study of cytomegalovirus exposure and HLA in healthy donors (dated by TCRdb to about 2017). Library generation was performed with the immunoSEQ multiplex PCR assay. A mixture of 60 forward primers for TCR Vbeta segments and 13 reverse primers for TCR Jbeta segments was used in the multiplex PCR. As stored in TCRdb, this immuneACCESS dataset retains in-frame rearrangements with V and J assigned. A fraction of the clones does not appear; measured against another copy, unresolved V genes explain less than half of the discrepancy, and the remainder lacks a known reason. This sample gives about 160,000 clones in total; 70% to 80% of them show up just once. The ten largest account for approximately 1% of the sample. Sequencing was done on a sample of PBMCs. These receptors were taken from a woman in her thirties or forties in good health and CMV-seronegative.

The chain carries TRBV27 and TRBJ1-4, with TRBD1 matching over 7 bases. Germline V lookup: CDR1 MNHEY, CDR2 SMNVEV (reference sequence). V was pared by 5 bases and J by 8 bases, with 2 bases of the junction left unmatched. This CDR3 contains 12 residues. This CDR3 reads CASSRQGEKLFF. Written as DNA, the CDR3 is TGTGCCAGCAGTAGACAGGGAGAAAAACTGTTTTTT.

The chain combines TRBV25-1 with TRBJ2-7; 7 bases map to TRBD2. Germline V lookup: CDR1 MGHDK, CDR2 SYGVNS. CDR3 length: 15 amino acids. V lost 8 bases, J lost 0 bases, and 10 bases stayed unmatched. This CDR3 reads CASAEAGALSYEQYF. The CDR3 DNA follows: TGTGCCAGCGCGGAGGCGGGAGCCCTCTCCTACGAGCAGTACTTC.

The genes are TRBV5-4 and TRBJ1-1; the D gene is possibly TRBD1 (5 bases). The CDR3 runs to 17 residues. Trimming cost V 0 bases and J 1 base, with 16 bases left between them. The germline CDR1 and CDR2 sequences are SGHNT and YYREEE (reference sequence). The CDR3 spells CASSLAGYVLPNTEAFF. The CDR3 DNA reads TGTGCCAGCAGCTTGGCAGGGTACGTTTTACCGAACACTGAAGCTTTCTTT.

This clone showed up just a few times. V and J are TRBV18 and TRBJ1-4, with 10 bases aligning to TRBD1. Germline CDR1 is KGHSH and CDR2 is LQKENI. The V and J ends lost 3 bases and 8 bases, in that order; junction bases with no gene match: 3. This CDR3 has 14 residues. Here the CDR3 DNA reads TGTGCCAGCTCACCGGGACAGGGGCGAGAAAAACTGTTTTTT. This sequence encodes CASSPGQGREKLFF.

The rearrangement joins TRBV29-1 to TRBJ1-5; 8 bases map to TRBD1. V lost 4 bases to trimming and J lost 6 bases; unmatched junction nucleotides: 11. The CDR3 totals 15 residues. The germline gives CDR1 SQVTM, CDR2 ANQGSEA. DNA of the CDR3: TGCAGCGTTGCTACGCAGCAGGGGGCAGGTCAGCCCCAGCATTTT. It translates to CSVATQQGAGQPQHF.

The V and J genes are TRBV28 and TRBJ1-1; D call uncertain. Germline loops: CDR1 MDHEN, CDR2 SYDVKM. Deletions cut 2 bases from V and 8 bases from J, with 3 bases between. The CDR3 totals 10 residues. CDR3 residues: CASSLREAFF. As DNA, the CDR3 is TGTGCCAGCAGTTTACGGGAAGCTTTCTTT.

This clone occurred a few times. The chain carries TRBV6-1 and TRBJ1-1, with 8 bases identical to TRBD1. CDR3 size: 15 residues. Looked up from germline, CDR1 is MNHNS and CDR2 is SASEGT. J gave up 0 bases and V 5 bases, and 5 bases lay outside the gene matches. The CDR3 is CASSRTGPMNTEAFF. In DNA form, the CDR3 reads TGTGCCAGCAGTAGGACAGGGCCGATGAACACTGAAGCTTTCTTT.

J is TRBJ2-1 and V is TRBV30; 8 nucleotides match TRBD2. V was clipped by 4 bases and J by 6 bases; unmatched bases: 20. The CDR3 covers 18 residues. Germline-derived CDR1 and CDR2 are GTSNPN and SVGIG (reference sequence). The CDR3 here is CAWTRYTFGLALTNEQFF. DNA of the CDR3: TGTGCCTGGACCCGCTACACTTTTGGACTAGCACTAACCAATGAGCAGTTCTTC.

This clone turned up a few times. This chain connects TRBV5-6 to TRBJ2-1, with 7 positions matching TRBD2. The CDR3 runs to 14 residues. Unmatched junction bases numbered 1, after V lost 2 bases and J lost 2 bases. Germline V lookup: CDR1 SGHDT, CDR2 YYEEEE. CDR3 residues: CASSLSGTYNEQFF. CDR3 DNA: TGTGCCAGCAGCTTAAGCGGGACCTACAATGAGCAGTTCTTC.

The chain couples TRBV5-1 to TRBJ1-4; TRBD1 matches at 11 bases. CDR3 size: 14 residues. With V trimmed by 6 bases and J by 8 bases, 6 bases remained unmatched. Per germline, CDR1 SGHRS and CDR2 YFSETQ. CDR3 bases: TGCGCCAGCACCCTCGGGACAGGGGGAGAAAAACTGTTTTTT. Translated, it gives CASTLGTGGEKLFF. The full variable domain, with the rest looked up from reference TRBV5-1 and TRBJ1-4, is KAGVTQTPRYLIKTRGQQVTLSCSPISGHRSVSWYQQTPGQGLQFLFEYFSETQRNKGNFPGRFSGRQFSNSRSEMNVSTLELGDSALYLCASTLGTGGEKLFFGSGTQLSVL.

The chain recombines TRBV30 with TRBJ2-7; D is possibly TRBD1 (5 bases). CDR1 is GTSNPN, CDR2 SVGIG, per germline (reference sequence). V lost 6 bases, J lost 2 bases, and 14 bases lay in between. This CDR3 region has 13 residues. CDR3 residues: CACSPTVTYEQYF. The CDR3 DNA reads TGTGCCTGCTCTCCGACAGTTACCTACGAGCAGTACTTC.

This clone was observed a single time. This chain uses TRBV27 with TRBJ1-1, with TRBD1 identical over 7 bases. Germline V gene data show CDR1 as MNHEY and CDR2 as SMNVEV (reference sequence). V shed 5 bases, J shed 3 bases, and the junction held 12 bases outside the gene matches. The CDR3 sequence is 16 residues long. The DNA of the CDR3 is TGTGCCAGCAGTCCGCATCTAGGGGGCGGGGACACTGAAGCTTTCTTT. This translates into CASSPHLGGGDTEAFF.

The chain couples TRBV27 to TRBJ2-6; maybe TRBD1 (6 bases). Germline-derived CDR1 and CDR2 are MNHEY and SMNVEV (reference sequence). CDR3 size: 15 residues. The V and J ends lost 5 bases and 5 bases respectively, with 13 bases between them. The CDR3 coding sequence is TGTGCCAGCAGTGACAGGCCCTCCTGGGCCAACGTCCTGACTTTC. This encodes CASSDRPSWANVLTF.

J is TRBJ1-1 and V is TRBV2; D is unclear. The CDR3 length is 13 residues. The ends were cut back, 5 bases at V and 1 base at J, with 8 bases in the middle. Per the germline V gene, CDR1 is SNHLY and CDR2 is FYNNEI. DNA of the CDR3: TGTGCCAGCAGTTTTACGGGGAACACTGAAGCTTTCTTT. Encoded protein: CASSFTGNTEAFF.

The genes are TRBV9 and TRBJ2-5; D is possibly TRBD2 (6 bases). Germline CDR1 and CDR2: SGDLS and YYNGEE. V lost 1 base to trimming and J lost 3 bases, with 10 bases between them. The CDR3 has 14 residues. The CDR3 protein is CASSVRDLKETQYF. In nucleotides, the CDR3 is TGTGCCAGCAGCGTAAGGGACTTAAAAGAGACCCAGTACTTC.

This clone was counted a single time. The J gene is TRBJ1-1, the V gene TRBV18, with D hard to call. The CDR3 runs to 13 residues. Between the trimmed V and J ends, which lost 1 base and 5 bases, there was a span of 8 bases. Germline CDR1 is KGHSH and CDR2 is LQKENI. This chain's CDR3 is CASSPLQRTEAFF. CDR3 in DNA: TGTGCCAGCTCACCACTACAGAGAACTGAAGCTTTCTTT.

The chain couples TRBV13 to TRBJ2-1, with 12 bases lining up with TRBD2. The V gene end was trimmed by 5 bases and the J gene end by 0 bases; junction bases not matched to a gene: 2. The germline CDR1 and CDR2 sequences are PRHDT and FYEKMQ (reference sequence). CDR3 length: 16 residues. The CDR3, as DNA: TGTGCCAGCAGCCCGACTAGCGGGAGCTCCTACAATGAGCAGTTCTTC. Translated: CASSPTSGSSYNEQFF.

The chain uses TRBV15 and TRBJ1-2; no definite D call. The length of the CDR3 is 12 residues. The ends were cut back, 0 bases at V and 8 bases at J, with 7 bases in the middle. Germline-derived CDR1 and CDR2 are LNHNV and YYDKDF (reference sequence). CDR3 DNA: TGTGCCACCAGCAGAGATGCTACGGGCTACACCTTC. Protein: CATSRDATGYTF.

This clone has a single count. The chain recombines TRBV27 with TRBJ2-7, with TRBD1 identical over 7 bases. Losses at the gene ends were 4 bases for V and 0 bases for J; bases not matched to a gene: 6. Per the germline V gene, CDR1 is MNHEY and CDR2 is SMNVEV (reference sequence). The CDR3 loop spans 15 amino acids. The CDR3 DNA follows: TGTGCCAGCAGTTCGACAGGGCTTAGCTCCTACGAGCAGTACTTC. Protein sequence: CASSSTGLSSYEQYF.

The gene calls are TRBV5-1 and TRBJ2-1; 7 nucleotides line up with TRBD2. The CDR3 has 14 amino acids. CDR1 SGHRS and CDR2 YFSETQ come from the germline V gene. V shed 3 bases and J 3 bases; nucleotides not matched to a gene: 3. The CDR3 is CASSSRDYYNEQFF. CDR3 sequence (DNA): TGCGCCAGCAGCTCCCGGGACTACTACAATGAGCAGTTCTTC. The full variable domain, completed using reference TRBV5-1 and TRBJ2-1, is KAGVTQTPRYLIKTRGQQVTLSCSPISGHRSVSWYQQTPGQGLQFLFEYFSETQRNKGNFPGRFSGRQFSNSRSEMNVSTLELGDSALYLCASSSRDYYNEQFFGPGTRLTVL.

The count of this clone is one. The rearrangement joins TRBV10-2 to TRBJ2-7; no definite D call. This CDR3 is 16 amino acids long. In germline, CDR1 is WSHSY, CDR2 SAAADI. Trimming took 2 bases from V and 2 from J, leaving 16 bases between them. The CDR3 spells CASSEALGRLAYEQYF. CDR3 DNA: TGCGCCAGCAGTGAGGCCCTTGGGCGCCTCGCCTACGAGCAGTACTTC.